The 13 T cell receptor beta chains below come from one sample, sequenced in a study of cytomegalovirus exposure and HLA in healthy donors. Amplification used 60 Vbeta primers and 13 Jbeta primers. Assay: immunoSEQ multiplex PCR; the TCRdb copy retains only in-frame clones and omits some. This repertoire shows roughly 77,000 clones, around 9.1% found once; its top ten account for around 24%. Input material: PBMCs. These receptors were obtained from a man in his 60s in good health and CMV-seropositive.

The sample holds a few counts of this clone. The rearrangement uses TRBV5-1 and TRBJ2-1; 8 positions match TRBD1. Germline CDR1 and CDR2: SGHRS and YFSETQ. The CDR3 has 15 residues. The J segment lost 0 bases and the V segment lost 5 bases, leaving 4 bases of the junction unmatched. The CDR3 nucleotides read TGCGCCAGCAGACGTGGACAGGGCTCCTACAATGAGCAGTTCTTC. Protein product: CASRRGQGSYNEQFF.

This clone turned up a few times. The chain uses TRBV29-1 and TRBJ2-7, with TRBD1 matching over 9 bases. Per germline, CDR1 SQVTM and CDR2 ANQGSEA. Trimming took 0 bases from V and 1 from J; bases not matched to a gene: 1. The CDR3 loop spans 14 amino acids. CDR3 sequence reads: CSVEEGTGSYEQYF. The CDR3 coding sequence is TGCAGCGTTGAAGAGGGGACAGGGTCCTACGAGCAGTACTTC.

This rearrangement joins TRBV9 to TRBJ1-2; 9 bases map to TRBD1. CDR3 length equals 14 residues. The germline V gene encodes CDR1 SGDLS and CDR2 YYNGEE. J lost 5 bases, V lost 0 bases, and 2 bases had no gene match. The CDR3 nucleotides read TGTGCCAGCAGCGTAGCTGGACAGGGGTATGGCTACACCTTC. Amino acids: CASSVAGQGYGYTF.

This clone was seen a handful of times. The V call is TRBV27, the J call TRBJ2-1; D is unresolved. The CDR3 loop spans 14 amino acids. CDR1 is MNHEY and CDR2 is SMNVEV in the germline V gene (reference sequence). The V end was cut by 1 base, the J end by 5 bases, with 9 bases between. The CDR3 DNA follows: TGTGCCAGCAGTTTATTGCGGCCGGACAATGAGCAGTTCTTC. This encodes CASSLLRPDNEQFF.

A few counts support this clone. V gene TRBV19 combines with J gene TRBJ2-7; possible D gene TRBD1, 6 bases. CDR3 size: 13 residues. V was clipped by 6 bases and J by 3 bases, with 12 bases between them. Germline V gene lookup returns CDR1 LNHDA and CDR2 SQIVND (reference sequence). The CDR3 nucleotides are TGTGCCAGTAGAGGGCCAGGGGTCTACGAGCAGTACTTC. The encoded protein is CASRGPGVYEQYF.

The rearrangement uses TRBV10-2 and TRBJ1-2; D is ambiguous. Trimming shortened V by 6 bases and J by 8 bases, and 22 bases separated the two germline ends. The CDR3 sequence is 15 residues long. The germline V gene encodes CDR1 WSHSY and CDR2 SAAADI. The CDR3 spells CASSTGRSSGGGYTF. CDR3 bases: TGCGCCAGCAGCACGGGAAGGTCCAGCGGAGGAGGCTACACCTTC.

Notes on this clone: Germline is not matched at one junction end, which may reflect a read error. J is TRBJ2-5 and V is TRBV7-7, with TRBD1 matching 7 bases. The CDR3 has 14 residues. Germline CDR1 is SSHAT and CDR2 is FNYEAQ (reference sequence). Here the CDR3 reads CASSFEGAGETQYF. The CDR3 DNA sequence: TGTGCTAGCAGCTTCGAGGGGGCGGGAGAGACCCAGTACTTC.

This clone has only a few counts. The chain uses TRBV7-8 and TRBJ1-5; D remains ambiguous. V lost 3 bases to trimming and J lost 7 bases, with 16 bases between them. Germline V gives CDR1 SGHVS, CDR2 FQNEAQ. The length of the CDR3 is 15 residues. CDR3 in amino acids: CASSFTDQGGQPQHF. The CDR3 DNA reads as TGTGCCAGCAGCTTCACCGACCAAGGAGGACAGCCCCAGCATTTT.

V is TRBV5-5 and J is TRBJ1-2, with TRBD1 matching 7 bases. The CDR3 length is 12 residues. Germline V lookup: CDR1 SGHKS, CDR2 YYEKEE (reference sequence). V trimming: 4 bases; J trimming: 12 bases; junction bases outside the gene matches: 9. CDR3 bases: TGTGCCAGCAGCCCAGGACAGGCCGCCCACACCTTC. Its protein product is CASSPGQAAHTF.

This clone turned up a few times. This sequence joins TRBV12-5 and TRBJ2-7; D is unresolved. The CDR3 sequence is 13 residues long. The V end lost 9 bases, the J end lost 1 base, and 13 bases lay between the germline ends. Germline V CDR1 and CDR2: LGHNT, FRNRAP. In DNA, the CDR3 is TGTGCTAGCCAACTTAGTGGTTCCTACGAGCAGTACTTC. Its protein is CASQLSGSYEQYF.

A few counts support this clone. The rearrangement uses TRBV10-2 and TRBJ2-5; 7 nucleotides align to TRBD1. The CDR3 has 14 amino acids. Per the germline V gene, CDR1 is WSHSY and CDR2 is SAAADI. V dropped 5 bases and J dropped 3; count of bases not matched to a gene: 6. CDR3 protein: CASSSSGTEETQYF. The CDR3, as DNA: TGCGCCAGCAGTTCGTCAGGGACAGAAGAGACCCAGTACTTC.

This clone turned up a few times. This chain connects TRBV5-1 to TRBJ2-5, with 12 bases lining up with TRBD1. In germline, CDR1 is SGHRS, CDR2 YFSETQ. The CDR3 runs 17 residues. Losses at the gene ends were 2 bases for V and 2 bases for J; bases not matched to a gene: 7. The CDR3, as DNA: TGCGCCAGCAGCTTCTTAATGGGACAGGGGGCGCAAGAGACCCAGTACTTC. Protein sequence: CASSFLMGQGAQETQYF.

The chain recombines TRBV5-4 with TRBJ2-1, with 8 bases aligning to TRBD1. This CDR3 comprises 15 residues. The J segment lost 7 bases and the V segment lost 9 bases, leaving 15 bases of the junction unmatched. Looked up from germline, CDR1 is SGHNT and CDR2 is YYREEE (reference sequence). The CDR3 protein is CAMHLVWTGLNEQFF. For the CDR3, the DNA is TGTGCCATGCACTTAGTGTGGACAGGGTTGAATGAGCAGTTCTTC.